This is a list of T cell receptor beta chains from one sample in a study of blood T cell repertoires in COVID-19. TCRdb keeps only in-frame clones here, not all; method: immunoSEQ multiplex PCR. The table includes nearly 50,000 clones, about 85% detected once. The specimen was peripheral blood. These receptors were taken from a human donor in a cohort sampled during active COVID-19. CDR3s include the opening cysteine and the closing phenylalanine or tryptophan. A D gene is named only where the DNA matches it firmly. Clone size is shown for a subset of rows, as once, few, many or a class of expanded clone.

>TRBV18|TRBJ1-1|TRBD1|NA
CASSLGQGQGNTEAFF
TGTGCCAGCTCACTGGGACAGGGACAAGGGAACACTGAAGCTTTCTTT
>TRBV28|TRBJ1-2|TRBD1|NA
CASLRDRVRSGYTF
TGTGCCAGCCTTCGGGACAGGGTTCGGAGTGGCTACACCTTC
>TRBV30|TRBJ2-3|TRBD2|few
CAWSVFGRGGTDTQYF
TGTGCCTGGAGTGTATTTGGGCGGGGGGGCACAGATACGCAGTATTTT
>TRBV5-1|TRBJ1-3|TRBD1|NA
CASSPEGGPGNTIYF
TGCGCCAGCAGCCCCGAAGGGGGCCCTGGAAACACCATATATTTT
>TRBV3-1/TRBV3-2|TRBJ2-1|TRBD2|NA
CASSLSGRAFTEQFF
TGTGCCAGCAGTCTTAGCGGGAGGGCCTTCACTGAGCAGTTCTTC
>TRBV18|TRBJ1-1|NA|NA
CASSPGTPNTEAFF
TGTGCCAGCTCACCCGGGACACCGAACACTGAAGCTTTCTTT
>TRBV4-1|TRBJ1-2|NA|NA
CASSQGQVIANYGYTF
TGCGCCAGCAGCCAAGGACAGGTAATAGCTAACTATGGCTACACCTTC
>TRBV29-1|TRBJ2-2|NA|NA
CSVEVVRAGELFF
TGCAGCGTTGAAGTGGTCAGGGCCGGGGAGCTGTTTTTT
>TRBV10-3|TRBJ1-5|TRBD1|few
CAISDGQGNQPQHF
TGTGCCATCAGTGACGGACAGGGCAATCAGCCCCAGCATTTT
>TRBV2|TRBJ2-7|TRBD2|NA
CASSGGLAGTNEQYF
TGTGCCAGCAGTGGGGGCCTAGCGGGAACCAACGAGCAGTACTTC
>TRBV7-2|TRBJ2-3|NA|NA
CASSSERATDTQYF
TGTGCCAGCAGCTCTGAGCGGGCAACGGATACGCAGTATTTT
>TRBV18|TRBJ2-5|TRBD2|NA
CASSLGLAGVETQYF
TGTGCCAGCTCACTGGGACTAGCGGGAGTTGAGACCCAGTACTTC
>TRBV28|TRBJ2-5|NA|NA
CASSFGLETQYF
TGTGCCAGCAGTTTTGGGCTAGAGACCCAGTACTTC
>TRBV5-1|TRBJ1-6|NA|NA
CASSLDSLNSPLHF
TGCGCCAGCAGCTTGGACAGCCTAAATTCACCCCTCCACTTT
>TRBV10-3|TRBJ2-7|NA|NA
CAIQGGGSSEQYF
TGTGCCATCCAAGGCGGTGGCTCTTCCGAGCAGTACTTC
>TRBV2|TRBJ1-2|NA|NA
CASSLNTDGYTF
TGTGCCAGCAGTTTAAACACAGATGGCTACACCTTC
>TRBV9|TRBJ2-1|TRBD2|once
CASSRTSGSYNEQFF
TGTGCCAGCAGCCGGACTAGCGGCTCCTACAATGAGCAGTTCTTC
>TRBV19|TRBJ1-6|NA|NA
CASTLRGGSNSPLHF
TGTGCCAGTACGCTACGGGGTGGTTCAAATTCACCCCTCCACTTT
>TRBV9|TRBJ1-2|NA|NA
CASSVSPANYGYTF
TGTGCCAGCAGCGTCTCACCAGCTAACTATGGCTACACCTTC
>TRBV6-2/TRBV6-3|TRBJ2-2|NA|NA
CASSYSLVSGQVNTGELFF
TGTGCCAGCAGTTACTCGTTGGTCTCAGGCCAGGTCAACACCGGGGAGCTGTTTTTT
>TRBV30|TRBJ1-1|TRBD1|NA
CAWSSYRGKPTEAFF
TGTGCCTGGAGTTCTTACAGGGGGAAGCCCACTGAAGCTTTCTTT
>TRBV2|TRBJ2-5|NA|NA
CASSEGVRGPETQYF
TGTGCCAGCAGTGAAGGTGTCAGGGGCCCAGAGACCCAGTACTTC